A selection of T cell receptor beta chains follows, all from one sample in a study of neoadjuvant anti-PD-1 for oral cavity cancer. Assay used: immunoSEQ multiplex PCR; TCRdb lists only in-frame clones, some missing. The sample records approximately 23,000 clones, more than 35% being singletons. This sample comprised tumor tissue, obtained after nivolumab (anti-PD-1) treatment. The receptors here all came from a person aged 40 to 85 with oral cavity squamous cell carcinoma. CDR3s include the opening cysteine and the closing phenylalanine or tryptophan. D genes are given only for firm matches. Clone size is stated in some rows and not others, as once, few, many or a class when expanded.

clone_size j_call v_call d_call cdr3_nt cdr3_aa
- TRBJ1-2 TRBV5-1 TRBD1 TGCGCCAGCAGCTCCGGACAGGGAGACTATGGCTACACCTTC CASSSGQGDYGYTF
- TRBJ1-1 TRBV4-2 - TGTGCCAGCAGCCACCCCAAGGGGGGAATGAACACTGAAGCTTTCTTT CASSHPKGGMNTEAFF
medium-sized TRBJ1-2 TRBV7-9 - TGTGCCAGCAGCTTAGTGACAGGCGACTATGGCTACACCTTC CASSLVTGDYGYTF
once TRBJ2-1 TRBV29-1 TRBD2 TGCAGCGTTTCGCCTAGCGGGGGCAGTGAGCAGTTCTTC CSVSPSGGSEQFF
- TRBJ1-2 TRBV4-3 - TGCGCCAGCAGCCCTTCTGGACTTGCCCGGGGCTACACCTTC CASSPSGLARGYTF
once TRBJ2-1 TRBV4-1 TRBD2 TGCGCCAGCAGCCAACCGGGACTAGCGGGGGGCCTCTCCTACAATGAGCAGTTCTTC CASSQPGLAGGLSYNEQFF
many TRBJ2-2 TRBV4-3 - TGCGCCAGCAGTGTTTTCACCTCCACCGGGGAGCTGTTTTTT CASSVFTSTGELFF
few TRBJ1-1 TRBV23-1 - TGCGCCAGCACCGCGGGGGGTCCGAACACTGAAGCTTTCTTT CASTAGGPNTEAFF
- TRBJ1-1 TRBV9 - TGTGCCAGCAGCGTATCTGGGGGGCTGAACACTGAAGCTTTCTTT CASSVSGGLNTEAFF
- TRBJ1-6 TRBV7-2 TRBD1 TGTGCCAGCAGCCCGGGACAGGGTAATTCACCCCTCCACTTT CASSPGQGNSPLHF
- TRBJ1-6 TRBV4-3 - TGCGCCAGCAGCCAAGATTACGGGTCTAGTTCACCCCTCCACTTT CASSQDYGSSSPLHF
few TRBJ2-7 TRBV13 - TGTGCCAGCAGCTTAAGGCTCCGCGCCTCTTCCTACGAGCAGTACTTC CASSLRLRASSYEQYF
- TRBJ1-1 TRBV29-1 - TGCAGCGGCCTGAAGCCGGCGGGCACTGAAGCTTTCTTT CSGLKPAGTEAFF
- TRBJ2-7 TRBV29-1 - TGCAGCGCCGAAGACGACAGTAACTACGAGCAGTACTTC CSAEDDSNYEQYF
- TRBJ1-2 TRBV7-2 TRBD1 TGTGCCAGCAGCTTCGGACAGGGGAATGGCTACACCTTC CASSFGQGNGYTF
few TRBJ2-6 TRBV6-1 - TGTGCCAGCAGTGGAGACCCACTGTTGAATGCTGGGGCCAACGTCCTGACTTTC CASSGDPLLNAGANVLTF